This record covers a single T cell receptor beta chain. The source of the sample is a study of OX40 agonist ivuxolimab in advanced cancers. Study at large: People who had prior anti-PD-1, anti-PD-L1 or anti-CTLA-4 therapy could take part, and around 43% had some.

Assay: immunoSEQ multiplex PCR; the TCRdb copy retains only in-frame clones and omits some. The sample has tens of thousands of clones, approximately 75% seen once. The CDR3 consists of 11 residues. V was pared by 4 bases and J by 6 bases, with 7 bases between. Germline V gene lookup returns CDR1 MDHEN and CDR2 SYDVKM. The sample here was CD4+ or CD8+ T cells sorted from blood, taken in a trial of the OX40 agonist ivuxolimab. The rearrangement links TRBV28 to TRBJ2-7; D gene unclear. The TCR was taken from an adult with an advanced solid tumor such as melanoma, head and neck, liver or kidney cancer. CDR3 region: CASSYAGEQYF. CDR3 DNA: TGTGCCAGCAGTTACGCCGGCGAGCAGTACTTC.